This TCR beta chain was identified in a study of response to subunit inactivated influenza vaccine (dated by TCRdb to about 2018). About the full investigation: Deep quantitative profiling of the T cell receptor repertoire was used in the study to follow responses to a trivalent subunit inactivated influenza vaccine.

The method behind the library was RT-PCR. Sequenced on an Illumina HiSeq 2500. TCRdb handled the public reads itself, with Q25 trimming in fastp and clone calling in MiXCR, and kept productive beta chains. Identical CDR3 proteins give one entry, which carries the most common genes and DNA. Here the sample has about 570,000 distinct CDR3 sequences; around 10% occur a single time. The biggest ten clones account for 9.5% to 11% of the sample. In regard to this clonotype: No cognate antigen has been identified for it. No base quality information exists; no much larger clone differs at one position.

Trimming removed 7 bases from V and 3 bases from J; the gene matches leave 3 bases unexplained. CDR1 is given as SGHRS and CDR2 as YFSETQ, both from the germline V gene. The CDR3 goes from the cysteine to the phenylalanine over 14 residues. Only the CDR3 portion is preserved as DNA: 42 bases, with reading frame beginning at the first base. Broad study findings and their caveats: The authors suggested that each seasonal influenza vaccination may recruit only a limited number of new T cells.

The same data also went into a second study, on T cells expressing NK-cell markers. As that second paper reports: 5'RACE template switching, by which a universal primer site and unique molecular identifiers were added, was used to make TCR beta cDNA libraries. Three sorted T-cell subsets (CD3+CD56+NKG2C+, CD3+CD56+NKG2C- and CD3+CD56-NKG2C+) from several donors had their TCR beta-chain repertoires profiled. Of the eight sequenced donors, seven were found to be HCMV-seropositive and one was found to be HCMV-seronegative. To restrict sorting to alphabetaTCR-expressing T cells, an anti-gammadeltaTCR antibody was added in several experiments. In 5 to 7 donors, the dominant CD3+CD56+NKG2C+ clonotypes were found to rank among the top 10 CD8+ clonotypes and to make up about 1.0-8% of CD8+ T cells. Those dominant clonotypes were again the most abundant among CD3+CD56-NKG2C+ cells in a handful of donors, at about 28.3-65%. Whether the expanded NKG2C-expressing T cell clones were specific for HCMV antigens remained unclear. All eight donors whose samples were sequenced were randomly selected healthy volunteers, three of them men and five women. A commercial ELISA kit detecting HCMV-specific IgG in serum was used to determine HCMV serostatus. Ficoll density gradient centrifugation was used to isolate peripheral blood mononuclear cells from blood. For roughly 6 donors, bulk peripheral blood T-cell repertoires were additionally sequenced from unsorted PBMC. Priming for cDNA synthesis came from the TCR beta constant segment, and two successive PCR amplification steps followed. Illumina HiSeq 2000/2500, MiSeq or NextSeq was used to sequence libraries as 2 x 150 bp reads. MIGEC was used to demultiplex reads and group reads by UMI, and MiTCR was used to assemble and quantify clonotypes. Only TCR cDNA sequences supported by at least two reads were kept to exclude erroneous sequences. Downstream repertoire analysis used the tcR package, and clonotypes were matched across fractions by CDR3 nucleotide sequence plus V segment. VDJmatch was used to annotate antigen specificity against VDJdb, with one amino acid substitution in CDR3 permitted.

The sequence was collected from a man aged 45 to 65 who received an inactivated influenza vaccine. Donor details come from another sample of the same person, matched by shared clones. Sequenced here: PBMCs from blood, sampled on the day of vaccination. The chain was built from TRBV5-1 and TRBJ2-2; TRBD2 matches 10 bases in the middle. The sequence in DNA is TGCGCCAGCGGGACTAGCGCAGACACCGGGGAGCTGTTTTTT. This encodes CASGTSADTGELFF.